This T cell receptor (beta chain) was sequenced for a study of T cell responses to AZD1222 COVID-19 vaccine. The study's findings and limits: Spike as a whole was targeted by vaccine-associated CD4 TCRs, dominant at 160-218 and 743-854. Repertoire sampling happened only post peak T cell response. Clonal diversity was possibly underestimated; the donors were predominantly white British and more often female.

On this clone: Antigen specificity is unknown.

V was trimmed by 6 bases and J by 0 bases, leaving 12 bases between them. The CDR3 sequence is 15 residues long. CDR1 and CDR2 from the germline V gene are LNHDA and SQIVND (reference sequence). Using immunoSEQ multiplex PCR, the repertoire was profiled, and TCRdb retains in-frame clones only, with some absent. The sample has some 130,000 clones, roughly 93% seen once. The origin of this receptor is an adult who received the AZD1222 COVID-19 vaccine. The material was peripheral blood, obtained 28 days after the second AZD1222 dose. This chain links TRBV19 with TRBJ2-4; D may correspond to TRBD1 or TRBD2 (6 bases each). CDR3 sequence reads: CASRIQGLAKNIQYF. CDR3 DNA sequence: TGTGCCAGTAGAATACAGGGACTAGCCAAAAACATTCAGTACTTC.